These 26 T cell receptor beta chains share one sample of origin, sequenced in a study of blood T cell repertoires in COVID-19 (dated by TCRdb to between 2020 and 2021). Libraries were prepared through the immunoSEQ multiplex PCR assay. TCRdb's version of the immuneACCESS table is confined to in-frame rearrangements and falls short of the full clone set. An unresolved V gene accounts for under half of the shortfall where checked; the remainder is of unknown origin. The sample contains around 380,000 clones, about 80% of them found a single time. The leading ten clones occupy 0.85% to 1.2% of the sample. Sequenced sample: peripheral blood. The receptors derive from a human donor with acute or convalescent COVID-19. The donor label of this sample is uncertain.

The rearrangement links TRBV5-1 to TRBJ1-2; D remains unclear. CDR3 length equals 16 residues. Trimming cost V 0 bases and J 4 bases, with 16 bases left between them. CDR1 is SGHRS, CDR2 YFSETQ, per germline. The chain's CDR3 is CASSLVGNSDIYGYTF. The CDR3 DNA reads as TGCGCCAGCAGCTTGGTCGGCAATTCTGACATCTATGGCTACACCTTC.

The chain is built from TRBV5-1 and TRBJ1-2; D might be TRBD1 (5 bases). CDR3 length: 17 residues. Trimming stripped 0 bases from V and 8 bases from J, with 23 bases between. From germline, CDR1 is SGHRS and CDR2 YFSETQ. The CDR3 DNA is TGCGCCAGCAGCTTGGTTCAGGGAAGGATCGGGCAACACGGCTACACCTTC. It encodes CASSLVQGRIGQHGYTF. The full variable domain, rest sourced from reference TRBV5-1 and TRBJ1-2, is KAGVTQTPRYLIKTRGQQVTLSCSPISGHRSVSWYQQTPGQGLQFLFEYFSETQRNKGNFPGRFSGRQFSNSRSEMNVSTLELGDSALYLCASSLVQGRIGQHGYTFGSGTRLTVV.

The chain employs TRBV5-6 and TRBJ1-3; 7 nucleotides agree with TRBD1. After removal of 4 bases from V and 4 bases from J, the junction contained 5 bases not matched to a gene. Germline loops: CDR1 SGHDT, CDR2 YYEEEE. The CDR3 totals 14 residues. The CDR3 loop reads CASSPGTAGNTIYF. The DNA of the CDR3 is TGTGCCAGCAGCCCGGGGACAGCCGGAAACACCATATATTTT.

The chain joins TRBV27 to TRBJ1-1; D remains unclear. CDR1 MNHEY and CDR2 SMNVEV come from the germline V gene (reference sequence). The CDR3 runs to 14 residues. The ends were cut back, 5 bases at V and 5 bases at J, with 15 bases in the middle. This chain's CDR3 is CASSLAGRGTEAFF. The CDR3 nucleotides are TGTGCCAGCAGTCTTGCCGGGAGAGGGACTGAAGCTTTCTTT.

This chain uses TRBV5-1 with TRBJ2-1, with D hard to call. The CDR3 length is 17 residues. Deletions cut 1 base from V and 1 base from J, with 15 bases between. CDR1 is SGHRS and CDR2 is YFSETQ in the germline V gene. CDR3 amino acids: CASSLIGIGVSYNEQFF. CDR3 DNA sequence: TGCGCCAGCAGCTTGATAGGCATTGGAGTTTCCTACAATGAGCAGTTCTTC.

The gene calls are TRBV11-2 and TRBJ2-4; D may be TRBD2 (6 bases). Trimming left V 2 bases short and J 3 bases short, with 11 bases between. Per the germline V gene, CDR1 is SGHAT and CDR2 is FQNNGV. This CDR3 spans 15 amino acids. CDR3 nucleotides: TGTGCCAGCAGCTTATCTGGGGAGGTCAAAAACATTCAGTACTTC. This codes for CASSLSGEVKNIQYF.

This chain connects TRBV18 to TRBJ1-3, with D possibly TRBD1 on 6 matching bases. The CDR3 totals 15 residues. Germline V gives CDR1 KGHSH, CDR2 LQKENI. V was clipped by 1 base and J by 6 bases, with 13 bases between them. The chain's CDR3 is CASSPLGDNENTIYF. CDR3 nucleotides: TGTGCCAGCTCACCACTCGGGGACAATGAAAACACCATATATTTT.

The rearrangement joins TRBV2 to TRBJ1-6; possible D gene TRBD1, 5 bases. This CDR3 comprises 16 residues. Trimming cost V 8 bases and J 0 bases, with 14 bases left between them. CDR1 and CDR2 (germline): SNHLY, FYNNEI. CDR3 residues: CASARDSSSYNSPLHF. CDR3 DNA: TGTGCCAGCGCCCGGGACTCCAGCTCCTATAATTCACCCCTCCACTTT.

The chain links TRBV5-1 to TRBJ2-3; the D gene is possibly TRBD2 (6 bases). Looked up from germline, CDR1 is SGHRS and CDR2 is YFSETQ. This CDR3 comprises 16 residues. The V end was cut by 2 bases, the J end by 2 bases, with 15 bases between. CDR3 sequence (DNA): TGCGCCAGCAGCTTCGATATAGCGGAGTCCACAGATACGCAGTATTTT. It codes for CASSFDIAESTDTQYF.

V gene TRBV7-8 combines with J gene TRBJ1-1; no clear D. Trimming took off 1 base at V and 4 bases at J, with 10 bases between the two ends. Germline V lookup: CDR1 SGHVS, CDR2 FQNEAQ. This CDR3 is 14 amino acids long. CDR3 bases: TGTGCCAGCAGCTTAGAAGAGATAAGCACTGAAGCTTTCTTT. Translating gives CASSLEEISTEAFF.

This chain connects TRBV27 to TRBJ2-7; 10 positions agree with TRBD1. The CDR3 has 15 residues. The germline V gene has CDR1 MNHEY and CDR2 SMNVEV (reference sequence). The ends lost 3 bases at V and 3 bases at J; junction bases unmatched: 5. CDR3: CASSLGGDRGYEQYF. The CDR3 DNA is TGTGCCAGCAGTTTGGGTGGGGACAGGGGCTACGAGCAGTACTTC.

V gene TRBV14 combines with J gene TRBJ1-1; D perhaps matches TRBD1 (5 bases). Deletions cut 6 bases from V and 3 bases from J, with 11 bases between. The CDR3 consists of 13 residues. Germline lookup yields CDR1 SGHDN and CDR2 FVKESK. Here the CDR3 reads CASSGQGYTEAFF. The CDR3 nucleotides read TGTGCCAGCAGTGGTCAGGGTTACACTGAAGCTTTCTTT.

This clone occurred many times. The chain links TRBV15 to TRBJ1-2; 9 nucleotides agree with TRBD1. V gave up 0 bases and J gave up 5 bases; unmatched junction bases: 4. The CDR3 has 15 amino acids. The germline CDR1 and CDR2 sequences are LNHNV and YYDKDF (reference sequence). CDR3 loop: CATSRDGGTGYGYTF. CDR3 sequence (DNA): TGTGCCACCAGCAGAGACGGCGGGACAGGGTATGGCTACACCTTC.

The chain carries TRBV19 and TRBJ2-7; perhaps TRBD2 as D (6 bases). The CDR3 runs to 14 residues. Trimming left V 1 base short and J 6 bases short, with 13 bases between. Germline CDR1 LNHDA, CDR2 SQIVND (reference sequence). The CDR3 region has the DNA TGTGCCAGTAGTATAGTGGACGGGAGAGGCGAGCAGTACTTC. It codes for CASSIVDGRGEQYF. Supplemented by reference TRBV19 and TRBJ2-7, the full variable domain reads DGGITQSPKYLFRKEGQNVTLSCEQNLNHDAMYWYRQDPGQGLRLIYYSQIVNDFQKGDIAEGYSVSREKKESFPLTVTSAQKNPTAFYLCASSIVDGRGEQYFGPGTRLTVT.

In this sample, this clone turned up once. The chain links TRBV24-1 to TRBJ1-1, with TRBD1 as a possible D gene (5 bases). The CDR3 loop spans 16 amino acids. Germline CDR1 KGHDR, CDR2 SFDVKD. V lost 4 bases and J 5 bases, leaving 19 bases between the germline ends. This chain's CDR3 is CATSDKGLGGGTEAFF. CDR3 bases: TGTGCCACCAGTGACAAGGGACTGGGTGGAGGGACTGAAGCTTTCTTT.

The chain combines TRBV7-2 with TRBJ1-4; TRBD1 might be the D (6 bases). This CDR3 spans 14 amino acids. V dropped 5 bases and J dropped 5 bases, with 12 bases sitting between them. Looked up from germline, CDR1 is SGHTA and CDR2 is FQGNSA. CDR3 in DNA: TGTGCCAGCAGCAGGACAGTGCAAAATGAAAAACTGTTTTTT. It codes for CASSRTVQNEKLFF.

V and J are TRBV21-1 and TRBJ1-1; the table's D call, TRBD1, was not checked against the DNA. TRBV21-1 is listed as a pseudogene. The CDR3 contains 15 residues. CDR3 residues: CASSNLGPLNTEAFF. The CDR3 DNA sequence: TGTGCCAGCAGCAATCTGGGGCCGTTGAACACTGAAGCTTTCTTT.

This chain uses TRBV5-6 with TRBJ2-3; the match to TRBD1 covers 11 bases. V dropped 4 bases and J dropped 4; count of bases not matched to a gene: 8. The CDR3 has 16 residues. From germline, CDR1 is SGHDT and CDR2 YYEEEE. This chain's CDR3 is CASSLSGTGGADTQYF. The CDR3 DNA is TGTGCCAGCAGCCTCTCCGGGACAGGGGGGGCAGATACGCAGTATTTT. The whole variable domain, remainder taken from reference TRBV5-6 and TRBJ2-3, is DAGVTQSPTHLIKTRGQQVTLRCSPKSGHDTVSWYQQALGQGPQFIFQYYEEEERQRGNFPDRFSGHQFPNYSSELNVNALLLGDSALYLCASSLSGTGGADTQYFGPGTRLTVL.

The chain links TRBV6-9 to TRBJ1-5; D is perhaps TRBD1 (5 bases). V was clipped by 7 bases and J by 0 bases, with 16 bases between them. Germline V lookup: CDR1 MNHGY, CDR2 SVAAGI. The CDR3 is made up of 16 amino acids. The DNA for the CDR3 is TGTGCCAGCATCAGGCTAGGGGCCAATAGCAATCAGCCCCAGCATTTT. Amino acids: CASIRLGANSNQPQHF.

This clone was observed a handful of times. The genes are TRBV6-1 and TRBJ2-7, with 8 bases that match TRBD1. CDR3 length equals 15 residues. V dropped 0 bases and J dropped 2; count of bases not matched to a gene: 3. CDR1 and CDR2 (germline): MNHNS, SASEGT. CDR3 nucleotides: TGTGCCAGCAGTGAAGCCGGGACAGGCGCCTACGAGCAGTACTTC. This translates into CASSEAGTGAYEQYF.

J is TRBJ2-3 and V is TRBV29-1; D may be TRBD2 (5 bases). V was pared by 1 base and J by 0 bases, with 11 bases between. CDR3 size: 15 residues. Germline V gene sequence: CDR1 SQVTM, CDR2 ANQGSEA. The CDR3 here is CSVEGPGRSTDTQYF. The DNA for the CDR3 is TGCAGCGTTGAAGGTCCGGGGAGAAGCACAGATACGCAGTATTTT.

The rearrangement uses TRBV3-1 (or the pseudogene TRBV3-2) and TRBJ1-2, with D possibly TRBD1 on 5 matching bases. The germline V gene encodes CDR1 LGHDT and CDR2 YNNKEL (reference sequence). The CDR3 spans 14 residues. V lost 4 bases, J lost 2 bases, and 11 bases lay in between. The CDR3 DNA sequence: TGTGCCAGCAGCCGGGGGGACGGCAACTATGGCTACACCTTC. It encodes CASSRGDGNYGYTF.

The genes are TRBV27 and TRBJ1-5; 8 nucleotides match TRBD1. Trimming at V came to 4 bases and at J to 1 base, leaving 3 bases not matched to a gene. The germline gives CDR1 MNHEY, CDR2 SMNVEV (reference sequence). The CDR3 totals 15 residues. CDR3 residues: CASSSGGRSNQPQHF. CDR3 in DNA: TGTGCCAGCAGTTCAGGGGGCAGAAGCAATCAGCCCCAGCATTTT.

A few counts support this clone. The chain carries TRBV2 and TRBJ1-6; 7 nucleotides agree with TRBD1. Germline loops: CDR1 SNHLY, CDR2 FYNNEI. The CDR3 covers 15 residues. V shed 7 bases, J shed 7 bases, and the junction held 10 bases outside the gene matches. The CDR3 sequence: CASTIRRGQNSPLHF. DNA for the CDR3: TGTGCCAGCACCATAAGGAGGGGGCAGAATTCACCCCTCCACTTT.

The CDR3 reads CASSHSRGLEGNTIYF. In nucleotides, the CDR3 is TGTGCCAGCTCCCACTCTAGGGGACTGGAGGGAAACACCATATATTTT. This sequence joins TRBV18 and TRBJ1-3, with a tentative D call TRBD1 (5 bases). The V gene lost 6 bases and the J gene lost 4 bases, with 19 bases spanning the gap. CDR3 size: 16 residues. Per germline, CDR1 KGHSH and CDR2 LQKENI.

The chain uses TRBV28 and TRBJ2-7; 7 nucleotides match TRBD1. The germline V gene encodes CDR1 MDHEN and CDR2 SYDVKM. The CDR3 covers 16 residues. After removal of 4 bases from V and 3 bases from J, the junction contained 12 bases not matched to a gene. CDR3: CASSSPTDRAGYEQYF. CDR3 bases: TGTGCCAGCAGTTCCCCGACCGACAGGGCGGGCTACGAGCAGTACTTC.